Below are 9 T cell receptor beta chains sequenced from a single sample in a study of PD-L1 blockade in urothelial cancer listed by TCRdb under 2017. Library preparation used the immunoSEQ multiplex PCR assay. TCRdb mirrors the immuneACCESS table, restricted to in-frame sequences. Some clones are absent from its copies; in checked studies, under half trace to an unresolved V gene, and the reason for the others is unknown. A total of 100,000 or so clones appear in this sample, approximately 85% of them only once. About 2.2% of the sample lies in the top ten. Sequenced here: PBMCs, sampled around atezolizumab (anti-PD-L1) treatment. These receptors came from a man in his fifties or sixties with urothelial cancer.

The genes are TRBV7-8 and TRBJ1-6; D is ambiguous. Trimming cost V 4 bases and J 10 bases, with 11 bases left between them. The CDR3 has 13 residues. Germline loops: CDR1 SGHVS, CDR2 FQNEAQ. The CDR3 nucleotides read TGTGCCAGCAGCTCCGGGGTTCGCTCACCCCTCCACTTT. Translated: CASSSGVRSPLHF.

The chain has TRBV10-3 and TRBJ2-7; 8 bases agree with TRBD1. The CDR3 totals 13 residues. The germline CDR1 and CDR2 sequences are ENHRY and SYGVKD. Trimming took 6 bases from V and 7 from J; bases not matched to a gene: 8. CDR3: CAIRPAGGSEQYF. The CDR3 nucleotides are TGTGCCATCAGGCCCGCAGGGGGCAGTGAGCAGTACTTC.

The chain joins TRBV5-4 to TRBJ2-7; a weak D match, TRBD2 (5 bases). The V and J ends lost 4 bases and 7 bases respectively, with 21 bases between them. The CDR3 has 15 residues. Germline loops: CDR1 SGHNT, CDR2 YYREEE (reference sequence). CDR3 amino acids: CASSPDRRPEGEQYF. Here the CDR3 DNA reads TGTGCCAGCAGCCCGGACCGACGACCCGAGGGAGAGCAGTACTTC.

The V gene is TRBV9, the J gene TRBJ2-7; 8 bases are shared with TRBD2. V shed 0 bases, J shed 7 bases, and the junction held 9 bases outside the gene matches. Germline V gene sequence: CDR1 SGDLS, CDR2 YYNGEE. The CDR3 consists of 15 residues. The CDR3 DNA reads TGTGCCAGCAGCGTAGTCGGGAGGGCCCCTCGGGAGCAGTACTTC. Encoded protein: CASSVVGRAPREQYF.

The V and J genes are TRBV5-4 and TRBJ2-2; TRBD2 matches at 13 bases. Trimming removed 3 bases from V and 7 bases from J; junction bases left unmatched: 9. The CDR3 has 17 amino acids. Germline loops: CDR1 SGHNT, CDR2 YYREEE (reference sequence). CDR3 nucleotide sequence: TGTGCCAGCAGCTCCGGGACTAGCGGGGTGGCAGACGGGGAGCTGTTTTTT. Protein: CASSSGTSGVADGELFF.

The chain joins TRBV5-4 to TRBJ2-2, with 9 bases fitting TRBD1. From germline, CDR1 is SGHNT and CDR2 YYREEE (reference sequence). Germline trimming cut 0 bases from V and 6 bases from J; bases unmatched to any gene: 0. The CDR3 extends over 14 amino acids. CDR3 DNA: TGTGCCAGCAGCTTGGGACAGGGGGCCGGGGAGCTGTTTTTT. Translation gives CASSLGQGAGELFF.

This chain connects TRBV27 to TRBJ2-7, with 8 bases aligning to TRBD2. J lost 3 bases, V lost 6 bases, and 10 bases had no gene match. This CDR3 is built from 15 residues. CDR1 is MNHEY, CDR2 SMNVEV, per germline (reference sequence). CDR3 sequence (DNA): TGTGCCAGCAGACAGGGACTAGGTACAGTCTACGAGCAGTACTTC. The encoded protein is CASRQGLGTVYEQYF.

The CDR3 here is CASSPPAGSYEQYF. For the CDR3, the DNA is TGTGCCAGCTCACCACCGGCAGGATCCTACGAGCAGTACTTC. This rearrangement joins TRBV18 to TRBJ2-7; D unresolved. The ends were cut back, 0 bases at V and 1 base at J, with 7 bases in the middle. Germline CDR1 KGHSH, CDR2 LQKENI. The length of the CDR3 is 14 residues.

V is TRBV7-6 and J is TRBJ2-7; D gene ambiguous. The V end was cut by 1 base, the J end by 0 bases, with 10 bases between. Germline V gene lookup returns CDR1 SGHVS and CDR2 FNYEAQ. The CDR3 consists of 15 residues. CDR3 region: CASSLDGSHSYEQYF. The CDR3 bases are TGTGCCAGCAGCTTAGACGGGTCCCACTCCTACGAGCAGTACTTC.